This TCR beta chain was retrieved from a study of blood T cell repertoires in COVID-19. V shed 8 bases and J 4 bases; nucleotides not matched to a gene: 6. Germline V lookup: CDR1 LNHDA, CDR2 SQIVND (reference sequence). This CDR3 contains 14 residues. Authors' processing steps: Researchers report that nucleated cell counts were estimated from reference gene primer amplification. TCRdb's table, derived via immunoSEQ multiplex PCR, lists solely in-frame clones and lacks some. The V and J calls and clone size were taken over from that table, and D and trimming were inferred from the DNA. The sample lists hundreds of thousands of clones; about 87% were seen once. Patients at the Seattle site were enrolled during active infection and followed longitudinally.

The chain joins TRBV19 to TRBJ1-2; 11 bases align to TRBD1. The source is a woman in her sixties with COVID-19, enrolled during active disease. The sequenced sample was peripheral blood. DNA of the CDR3: TGTGCCAGTTCCGGACAGGGGGCTCGCTATGGCTACACCTTC. This gives the protein CASSGQGARYGYTF.